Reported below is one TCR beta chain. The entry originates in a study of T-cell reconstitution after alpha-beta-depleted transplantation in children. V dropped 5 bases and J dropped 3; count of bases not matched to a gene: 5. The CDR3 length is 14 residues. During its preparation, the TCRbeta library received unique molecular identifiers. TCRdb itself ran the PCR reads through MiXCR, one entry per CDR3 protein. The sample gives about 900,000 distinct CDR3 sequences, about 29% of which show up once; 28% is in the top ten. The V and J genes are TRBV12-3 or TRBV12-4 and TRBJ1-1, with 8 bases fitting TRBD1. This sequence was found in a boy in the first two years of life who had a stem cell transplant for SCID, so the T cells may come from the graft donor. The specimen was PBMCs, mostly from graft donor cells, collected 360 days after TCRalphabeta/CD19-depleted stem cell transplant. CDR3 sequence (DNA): TGTGCCAGCAGTCTATCGGACAGGGACACTGAAGCTTTCTTT. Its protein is CASSLSDRDTEAFF.